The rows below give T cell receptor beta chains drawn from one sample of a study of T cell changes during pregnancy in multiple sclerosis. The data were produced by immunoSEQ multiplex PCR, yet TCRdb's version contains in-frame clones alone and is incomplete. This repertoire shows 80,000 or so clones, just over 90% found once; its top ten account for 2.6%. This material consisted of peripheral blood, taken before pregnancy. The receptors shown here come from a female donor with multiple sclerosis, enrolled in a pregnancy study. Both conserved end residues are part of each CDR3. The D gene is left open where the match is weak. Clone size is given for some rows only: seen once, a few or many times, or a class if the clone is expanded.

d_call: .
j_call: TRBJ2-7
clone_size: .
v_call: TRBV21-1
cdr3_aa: CANYARGHPYEQYF
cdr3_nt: TGTGCCAACTACGCCCGGGGACATCCTTACGAGCAGTACTTC

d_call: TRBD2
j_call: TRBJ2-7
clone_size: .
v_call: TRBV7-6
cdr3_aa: CASSLSGGSYEQYF
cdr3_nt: TGTGCCAGCAGCTTATCGGGGGGCTCCTACGAGCAGTACTTC

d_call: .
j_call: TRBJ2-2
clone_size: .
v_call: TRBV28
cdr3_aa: CASSLALTGELFF
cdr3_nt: TGTGCCAGCAGTTTAGCACTCACCGGGGAGCTGTTTTTT

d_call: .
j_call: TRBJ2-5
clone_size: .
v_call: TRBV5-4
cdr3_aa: CASTVIGRGETQYF
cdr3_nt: TGTGCCAGCACCGTGATAGGGAGAGGCGAGACCCAGTACTTC

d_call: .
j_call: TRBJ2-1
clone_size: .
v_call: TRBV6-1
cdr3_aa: CASSESPRVDEQFF
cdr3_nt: TGTGCCAGCAGTGAAAGCCCCAGGGTTGATGAGCAGTTCTTC

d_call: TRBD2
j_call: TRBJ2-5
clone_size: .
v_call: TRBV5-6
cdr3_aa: CASSLSWREILETQYF
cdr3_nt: TGTGCCAGCAGCTTATCTTGGCGGGAGATCCTAGAGACCCAGTACTTC

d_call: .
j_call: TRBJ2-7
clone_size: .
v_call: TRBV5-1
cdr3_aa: CASSSGTYIYEQYF
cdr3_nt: TGCGCCAGCAGCTCCGGGACTTATATCTACGAGCAGTACTTC

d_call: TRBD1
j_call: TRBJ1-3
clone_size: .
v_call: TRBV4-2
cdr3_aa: CASSQRTGFGNTIYF
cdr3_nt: TGTGCCAGCAGCCAGAGGACAGGGTTTGGAAACACCATATATTTT

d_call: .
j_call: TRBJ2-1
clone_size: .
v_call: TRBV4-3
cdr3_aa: CASSQDGRSYNEQFF
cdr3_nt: TGCGCCAGCAGCCAAGATGGCAGATCCTACAATGAGCAGTTCTTC

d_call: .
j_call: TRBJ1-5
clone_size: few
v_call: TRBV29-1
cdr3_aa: CSVLGDADQPQHF
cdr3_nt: TGCAGCGTCCTAGGGGATGCAGATCAGCCCCAGCATTTT

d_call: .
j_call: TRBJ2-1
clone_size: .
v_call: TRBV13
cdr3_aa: CASSPPGSVWRFYNEQFF
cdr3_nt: TGTGCCAGCAGCCCACCTGGGTCCGTTTGGCGGTTCTACAATGAGCAGTTCTTC

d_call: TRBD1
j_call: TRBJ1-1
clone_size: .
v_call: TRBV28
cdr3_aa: CASYGTGPNTEAFF
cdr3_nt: TGTGCCAGTTACGGGACAGGCCCGAACACTGAAGCTTTCTTT

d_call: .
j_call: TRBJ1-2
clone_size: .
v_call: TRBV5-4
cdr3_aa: CASSLESSNYGYTF
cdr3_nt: TGTGCCAGCAGCTTAGAGAGTTCTAACTATGGCTACACCTTC

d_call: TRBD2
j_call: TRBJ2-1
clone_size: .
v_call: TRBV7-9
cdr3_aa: CASSHTSGEGNEQFF
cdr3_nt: TGTGCCAGCAGCCATACTAGCGGGGAGGGCAATGAGCAGTTCTTC

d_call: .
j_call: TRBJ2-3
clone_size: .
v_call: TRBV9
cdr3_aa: CASSVGFHQQTGTDTQYF
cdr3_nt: TGTGCCAGCAGCGTCGGGTTCCATCAGCAGACTGGCACAGATACGCAGTATTTT

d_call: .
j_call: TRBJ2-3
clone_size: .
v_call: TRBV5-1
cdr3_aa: CASSLGFSGTDTQYF
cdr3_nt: TGCGCCAGCAGCTTGGGTTTTAGCGGCACAGATACGCAGTATTTT

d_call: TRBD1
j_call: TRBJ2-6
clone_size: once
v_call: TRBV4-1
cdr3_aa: CASSQETGGSGANVLTF
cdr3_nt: TGCGCCAGCAGCCAAGAAACAGGGGGAAGTGGGGCCAACGTCCTGACTTTC

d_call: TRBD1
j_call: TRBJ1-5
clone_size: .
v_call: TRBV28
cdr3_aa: CASRQTGFQPQHF
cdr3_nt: TGTGCCAGCAGACAGACAGGGTTTCAGCCCCAGCATTTT

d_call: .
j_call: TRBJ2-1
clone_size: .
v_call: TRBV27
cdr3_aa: CASSPRGSAGSSYNEQFF
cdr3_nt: TGTGCCAGCAGTCCGAGAGGTTCAGCGGGCAGCTCCTACAATGAGCAGTTCTTC

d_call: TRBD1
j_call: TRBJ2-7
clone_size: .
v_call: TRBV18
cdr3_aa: CASSPDRGLGEQYF
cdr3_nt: TGTGCCAGCTCACCAGACAGGGGGCTCGGCGAGCAGTACTTC

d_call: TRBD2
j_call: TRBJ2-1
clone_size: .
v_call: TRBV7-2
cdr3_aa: CASSRRSSGTSGSGNEQFF
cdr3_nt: TGTGCCAGCAGCCGAAGATCATCCGGGACTAGCGGGAGTGGCAATGAGCAGTTCTTC

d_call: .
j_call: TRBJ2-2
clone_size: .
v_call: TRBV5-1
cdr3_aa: CASSLQDTGELFF
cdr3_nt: TGCGCCAGCAGCTTACAGGACACCGGGGAGCTGTTTTTT